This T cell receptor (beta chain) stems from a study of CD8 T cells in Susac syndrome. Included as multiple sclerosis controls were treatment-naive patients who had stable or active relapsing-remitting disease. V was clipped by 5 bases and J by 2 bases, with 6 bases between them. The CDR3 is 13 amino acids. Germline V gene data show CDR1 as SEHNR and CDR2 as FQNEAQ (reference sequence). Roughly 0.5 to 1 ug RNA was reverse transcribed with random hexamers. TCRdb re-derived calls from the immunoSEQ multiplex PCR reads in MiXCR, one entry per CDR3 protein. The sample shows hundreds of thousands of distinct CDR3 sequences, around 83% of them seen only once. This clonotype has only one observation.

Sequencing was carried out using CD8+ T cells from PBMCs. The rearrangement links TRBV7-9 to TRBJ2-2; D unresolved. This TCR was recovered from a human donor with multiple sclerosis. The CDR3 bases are TGTGCCAGCAGCCGAGATAACACCGGGGAGCTGTTTTTT. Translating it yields CASSRDNTGELFF.